Listed here are 28 T cell receptor beta chains from one sample, sequenced in a study of shared clonotypes between healthy human individuals. Assay: immunoSEQ multiplex PCR; the TCRdb copy retains only in-frame clones and omits some. The sample holds over a million clones; roughly 98% are singletons and the top ten take about 0.45%. What was sequenced was naive CD4+ T cells sorted from blood. Subset in this sample: CD45RA+ positively selected. The receptors stem from a young man in good health.

The CDR3 reads CARSLVAGYLQETQYF. In DNA, the CDR3 is TGTGCCAGAAGCTTGGTAGCGGGATACTTGCAAGAGACCCAGTACTTC. V and J are TRBV5-3 and TRBJ2-5, with 8 bases fitting TRBD2. TRBV5-3 is an ORF, and what it does is uncertain. V shed 0 bases, J shed 2 bases, and the junction held 6 bases outside the gene matches. The CDR3 is made up of 16 amino acids.

This clone was seen only once. In DNA form, the CDR3 reads TGTGCCAGTACATTAGGCGGGAGGAGCTCCTACGAGCAGTACTTC. It encodes CASTLGGRSSYEQYF. This chain connects TRBV19 to TRBJ2-7; 8 bases match TRBD2. Unmatched junction bases numbered 8, after V lost 7 bases and J lost 0 bases. Germline values: CDR1 LNHDA, CDR2 SQIVND (reference sequence). The CDR3 has 15 amino acids.

The gene calls are TRBV7-8 and TRBJ2-6; D gene uncertain. The CDR3 spans 19 residues. The germline V gene has CDR1 SGHVS and CDR2 FQNEAQ. V dropped 1 base and J dropped 1 base, with 17 bases sitting between them. The CDR3 coding sequence is TGTGCCAGCAGCTTAGTTCATTGGAACCAGAATTCTGGGGCCAACGTCCTGACTTTC. Translation: CASSLVHWNQNSGANVLTF.

Of note for this clone: Other DNA sequences in the same sample also yield this CDR3. The chain carries TRBV5-1 and TRBJ2-5; the D gene is possibly TRBD1 (5 bases). Germline lookup yields CDR1 SGHRS and CDR2 YFSETQ. V lost 0 bases to trimming and J lost 5 bases, with 8 bases between them. There are 13 residues in the CDR3. In nucleotides, the CDR3 is TGCGCCAGCAGCTTGGAGGGGTTTGAGACCCAGTACTTC. Translated, it gives CASSLEGFETQYF.

In its sample, this clone was seen once. The chain recombines TRBV7-2 with TRBJ1-2, with no clear D. CDR1 and CDR2 (germline): SGHTA, FQGNSA. The CDR3 spans 14 residues. V was pared by 3 bases and J by 5 bases, with 13 bases between. The chain's CDR3 is CASSFGPGGYGYTF. CDR3 in DNA: TGTGCCAGCAGCTTCGGTCCTGGCGGATATGGCTACACCTTC.

V gene TRBV2 combines with J gene TRBJ1-4; 7 bases agree with TRBD1. The junction had 2 bases not matched to a gene; V was cut back by 6 bases and J by 7 bases. The CDR3 runs to 12 residues. Germline V CDR1 and CDR2: SNHLY, FYNNEI. The CDR3 region is CASRGDSEKLFF. The CDR3 nucleotides read TGTGCCAGCAGAGGGGACAGTGAAAAACTGTTTTTT.

The rearrangement links TRBV2 to TRBJ1-2, with D maybe TRBD1 (6 bases). The CDR3 sequence is 15 residues long. Trimming stripped 6 bases from V and 8 bases from J, with 22 bases between. From germline, CDR1 is SNHLY and CDR2 FYNNEI. Written as DNA, the CDR3 is TGTGCCAGCAGACATCCGGCCAGGGGAGTGAGGGGCTACACCTTC. It specifies CASRHPARGVRGYTF.

The chain joins TRBV5-6 to TRBJ2-1; TRBD1 matches 9 bases. The junction had 8 bases not matched to a gene; V was cut back by 5 bases and J by 8 bases. Germline CDR1 SGHDT, CDR2 YYEEEE. This CDR3 has 14 amino acids. The CDR3 DNA is TGTGCCAGCAGGCAACAGGGGGCGCGGTATGAGCAGTTCTTC. It specifies CASRQQGARYEQFF.

For this clone: Different DNA sequences within this sample yield the same CDR3. V is TRBV14 and J is TRBJ2-7; no clear D gene. CDR3 length: 14 residues. From germline, CDR1 is SGHDN and CDR2 FVKESK. Trimming pared 0 bases from V and 1 base from J, leaving 7 bases between. The CDR3 region has the DNA TGTGCCAGCAGCCAAGAGTTGGGTTCCTACGAGCAGTACTTC. Protein product: CASSQELGSYEQYF.

CDR3 sequence reads: CASSPVTGAYENYGYTF. The DNA of the CDR3 is TGTGCCAGCTCACCAGTGACAGGCGCATACGAAAACTATGGCTACACCTTC. This chain connects TRBV18 to TRBJ1-2; D perhaps matches TRBD1 (6 bases). The CDR3 has 17 residues. Deletions cut 2 bases from V and 2 bases from J, with 18 bases between. Per the germline V gene, CDR1 is KGHSH and CDR2 is LQKENI.

V and J are TRBV5-1 and TRBJ2-7; 12 bases agree with TRBD1. The V gene's germline CDR1 is SGHRS and CDR2 YFSETQ. V shed 0 bases and J 7 bases; nucleotides not matched to a gene: 8. The CDR3 totals 16 residues. For the CDR3, the DNA is TGCGCCAGCAGCTTGGCCCCGGGACAGGGGGCTTGGGAGCAGTACTTC. The encoded protein is CASSLAPGQGAWEQYF.

The V call is TRBV4-3, the J call TRBJ1-2, with D possibly being TRBD1 (6 bases). CDR3 length: 15 amino acids. Germline V CDR1 and CDR2: LGHNA, YSLEER. Trimming took 0 bases from V and 8 from J, leaving 16 bases between them. The CDR3 is CASSQDSQTGYGYTF. The CDR3 bases are TGCGCCAGCAGCCAAGATTCCCAGACAGGCTACGGCTACACCTTC.

The chain has TRBV29-1 and TRBJ1-5, with 8 bases aligning to TRBD1. V shed 7 bases and J 5 bases; nucleotides not matched to a gene: 7. CDR1 is SQVTM, CDR2 ANQGSEA, per germline. The CDR3 is 13 residues long. This chain's CDR3 is CSAGGTPDQPQHF. In DNA, the CDR3 is TGCAGCGCAGGGGGCACACCCGATCAGCCCCAGCATTTT. Filled out from reference TRBV29-1 and TRBJ1-5, the complete variable domain reads SAVISQKPSRDICQRGTSLTIQCQVDSQVTMMFWYRQQPGQSLTLIATANQGSEATYESGFVIDKFPISRPNLTFSTLTVSNMSPEDSSIYLCSAGGTPDQPQHFGDGTRLSIL.

CDR3 sequence (DNA): TGCAGCGTGCGGATGGGGATGGACTATGGCTACACCTTC. Encoded protein: CSVRMGMDYGYTF. The rearrangement uses TRBV29-1 and TRBJ1-2; D remains unclear. The CDR3 spans 13 residues. The germline gives CDR1 SQVTM, CDR2 ANQGSEA. V lost 6 bases to trimming and J lost 3 bases, with 14 bases between them.

The chain recombines TRBV18 with TRBJ1-1, with no clear D. The V and J ends lost 3 bases and 10 bases respectively, with 15 bases between them. Germline loops: CDR1 KGHSH, CDR2 LQKENI. This CDR3 is built from 13 residues. For the CDR3, the DNA is TGTGCCAGCTCACCGGACGGGTCCCCGGGAGCTTTCTTT. Protein: CASSPDGSPGAFF.

A word on this clone: Other DNA sequences in this specimen translate into the identical CDR3. The chain joins TRBV9 to TRBJ2-3, with D hard to call. The CDR3 extends over 15 amino acids. V shed 0 bases and J shed 1 base, with 9 bases lying between them. CDR1 SGDLS and CDR2 YYNGEE come from the germline V gene. Written as DNA, the CDR3 is TGTGCCAGCAGCGTAGTCCCGACTGGCACAGATACGCAGTATTTT. Translation gives CASSVVPTGTDTQYF.

The chain recombines TRBV5-1 with TRBJ2-1, with D possibly matching TRBD2 (5 bases). CDR3 length equals 14 residues. Germline V CDR1 and CDR2: SGHRS, YFSETQ. Trimming cost V 2 bases and J 4 bases, with 10 bases left between them. Written as DNA, the CDR3 is TGCGCCAGCAGCTTCAGCGGCCGATACAATGAGCAGTTCTTC. This sequence encodes CASSFSGRYNEQFF.

The chain joins TRBV6-5 to TRBJ2-7, with unresolved D. The V end lost 0 bases, the J end lost 1 base, and 7 bases lay between the germline ends. The CDR3 spans 14 residues. Germline V gives CDR1 MNHEY, CDR2 SVGAGI. For the CDR3, the DNA is TGTGCCAGCAGTTACTCGTTGGTTTCCTACGAGCAGTACTTC. Its translation: CASSYSLVSYEQYF.

About this clone itself: Other nucleotide sequences in the sample specify the same CDR3. The chain has TRBV11-3 and TRBJ2-1, with D tentatively TRBD2 (6 bases). Germline lookup yields CDR1 SGHNT and CDR2 YENEEA. CDR3 size: 15 residues. V was pared by 3 bases and J by 7 bases, with 16 bases between. DNA of the CDR3: TGTGCCAGCAGCTTTGGGGGGTCCTCAAGAAATGAGCAGTTCTTC. It codes for CASSFGGSSRNEQFF.

This clone has a single count. This chain connects TRBV5-6 to TRBJ1-5; D is possibly TRBD1 (5 bases). V lost 4 bases and J lost 6, with 17 bases in between. The CDR3 totals 15 residues. From germline, CDR1 is SGHDT and CDR2 YYEEEE. The CDR3 loop is CASSRRWGGIQPQHF. The DNA of the CDR3 is TGTGCCAGCAGCAGGAGGTGGGGGGGTATTCAGCCCCAGCATTTT.

This sequence joins TRBV5-6 and TRBJ1-2, with 7 positions matching TRBD1. J lost 1 base, V lost 1 base, and 4 bases had no gene match. CDR1 and CDR2 from the germline V gene are SGHDT and YYEEEE. The CDR3 contains 15 residues. The CDR3 DNA reads as TGTGCCAGCAGCTTGATCACAGGGGATAACTATGGCTACACCTTC. It translates to CASSLITGDNYGYTF.

The chain employs TRBV7-2 and TRBJ2-1; 11 nucleotides align to TRBD2. Germline loops: CDR1 SGHTA, CDR2 FQGNSA. The CDR3 consists of 17 residues. V lost 1 base and J lost 7; bases outside the gene matches: 9. The CDR3 DNA reads TGTGCCAGCAGCTTAGAGACCCTAGCGGGAGGTCTTAATGAGCAGTTCTTC. Translated: CASSLETLAGGLNEQFF.

A single count supports this clone. This chain joins TRBV5-6 and TRBJ2-3, with a weak D call TRBD1 (5 bases). The CDR3 sequence is 15 residues long. Germline-derived CDR1 and CDR2 are SGHDT and YYEEEE. V lost 4 bases and J lost 1, with 13 bases in between. CDR3 in DNA: TGTGCCAGCAGCCCGGGCCAGACAGGCACAGATACGCAGTATTTT. This translates into CASSPGQTGTDTQYF. The full variable domain, its missing parts supplied by reference TRBV5-6 and TRBJ2-3, is DAGVTQSPTHLIKTRGQQVTLRCSPKSGHDTVSWYQQALGQGPQFIFQYYEEEERQRGNFPDRFSGHQFPNYSSELNVNALLLGDSALYLCASSPGQTGTDTQYFGPGTRLTVL.

The V call is TRBV10-1, the J call TRBJ2-7, with 8 positions matching TRBD1. Germline V gene data show CDR1 as WNHNN and CDR2 as SYGVQD (reference sequence). The CDR3 loop spans 13 amino acids. V was pared by 4 bases and J by 3 bases, with 2 bases of the junction left unmatched. The CDR3 sequence: CASSGQGRYEQYF. The CDR3 DNA is TGCGCCAGCAGTGGACAGGGGCGCTACGAGCAGTACTTC.

The chain carries TRBV5-5 and TRBJ2-1; D not certain. Germline CDR1 and CDR2: SGHKS and YYEKEE (reference sequence). This CDR3 comprises 13 residues. The germline V and J ends were trimmed by 0 bases and 12 bases, with 13 bases remaining between them. Here the CDR3 DNA reads TGTGCCAGCAGCTTGGGTCCACGAAACTCGCAGTTCTTC. This codes for CASSLGPRNSQFF.

This clone turned up a few times. The CDR3 protein is CSVTGQGYEQYF. DNA for the CDR3: TGCAGCGTGACGGGACAGGGTTACGAGCAGTACTTC. The chain uses TRBV29-1 and TRBJ2-7, with TRBD1 matching over 9 bases. V was pared by 6 bases and J by 4 bases, with 4 bases of the junction left unmatched. The CDR3 loop spans 12 amino acids. CDR1 is SQVTM, CDR2 ANQGSEA, per germline.

This rearrangement joins TRBV7-2 to TRBJ2-6; D possibly matches TRBD1 or TRBD2 (5 bases each). The CDR3 consists of 17 residues. Trimming removed 0 bases at V and 2 bases at J, with 11 bases between. CDR1 is SGHTA and CDR2 is FQGNSA in the germline V gene. In DNA, the CDR3 is TGTGCCAGCAGCTTAGCACCTGGGGGTACTGGGGCCAACGTCCTGACTTTC. Translation gives CASSLAPGGTGANVLTF.

The rearrangement uses TRBV6-6 and TRBJ2-6, with D possibly being TRBD1 or TRBD2 (5 bases each). Trimming left V 0 bases short and J 4 bases short, with 10 bases between. CDR1 and CDR2 (germline): MNHNY, SVGAGI (reference sequence). CDR3 length: 16 amino acids. CDR3 sequence reads: CASSYSLGDGANVLTF. The CDR3 DNA follows: TGTGCCAGCAGTTACTCCCTGGGGGACGGGGCCAACGTCCTGACTTTC.